This entry describes one TCR beta chain. Its antigen is not identified. The data stem from a study of shared clonotypes between healthy human individuals. Study results and caveats: Owing to a small donor count, the genetic and exposure-history diversity represented was limited. Relative to memory subsets, naive subsets generally showed larger estimated richness. It was only blood that was sampled, and tissue repertoires likely differ.

Here immunoSEQ multiplex PCR was the method, and the copy in TCRdb shows in-frame clones only, minus some. The table has around 1,100,000 clones, roughly 77% seen once. Those who donated, Caucasian adults without exception, all lived in Nashville, Tennessee. V was trimmed by 1 base and J by 3 bases, leaving 9 bases between them. The germline V gene has CDR1 GTSNPN and CDR2 SVGIG (reference sequence). There are 13 residues in the CDR3. The specimen was memory CD4+ T cells from PBMCs. Subset specified: CD45RA-negative fraction. The sequence came from a man aged 18-30 years in good health. Some clones in this sample may be carry-over from other donors' samples. V and J are TRBV30 and TRBJ1-2; possibly TRBD1 for D (5 bases). The CDR3 sequence is CAWSGGKYYGYTF. CDR3 nucleotide sequence: TGTGCCTGGAGTGGGGGCAAGTACTATGGCTACACCTTC.